This T cell receptor (beta chain) derives from a study of cytomegalovirus exposure and HLA in healthy donors. About this clone: Its specificity is unknown.

It was with 60 Vbeta and 13 Jbeta primers that the PCR ran. Some clones are missing from TCRdb's copy, which holds only in-frame ones; the method was immunoSEQ multiplex PCR. The data contain roughly 200,000 clones, 75% to 90% of them singletons. Overall study findings and caveats: Most TCR sequences were rare, but some public TCRs occurred in many donors. A few of the chains that were CMV-associated were confirmed in vitro to be specific for CMV antigens.

Everyone who donated was a healthy bone marrow donor. The CDR3 totals 13 residues. From germline, CDR1 is GTSNPN and CDR2 SVGIG (reference sequence). The ends were cut back, 3 bases at V and 0 bases at J, with 6 bases in the middle. Input material: PBMCs. The chain links TRBV30 to TRBJ2-1; D is unresolved. The sequence was obtained from a boy between 2 and 10 years old in good health and CMV-seronegative. The CDR3 is CAWSQDSYNEQFF. Written as DNA, the CDR3 is TGTGCCTGGAGCCAGGACTCCTACAATGAGCAGTTCTTC.